A selection of T cell receptor beta chains follows, all from one sample in a study of T cell responses to AZD1222 COVID-19 vaccine. Sequencing was performed with immunoSEQ multiplex PCR; in TCRdb, only in-frame clones are kept and a portion is missing. In the table there are some 150,000 clones, around 85% of which are singletons. This specimen was peripheral blood, taken after recovery from COVID-19. The source of these receptors is an adult who had recovered from COVID-19. CDR3s include the opening cysteine and the closing phenylalanine or tryptophan. The order of the fields is clone size, V gene, D gene, J gene, CDR3 DNA, CDR3 protein. D genes are given only for firm matches. Only part of the rows carry a size: once, few, many, or a class if the clone is expanded.

>-|TRBV6-6|-|TRBJ2-1
TGTGCCAGCAGTTTAGGCGGAGGGGTGGAGCAGTTCTTC
CASSLGGGVEQFF
>-|TRBV5-1|TRBD1|TRBJ2-1
TGCGCCAGCAGCGGGGACAGTCGTCCCAATGAGCAGTTCTTC
CASSGDSRPNEQFF
>-|TRBV3-1/TRBV3-2|-|TRBJ2-5
TGTGCCAGCAGCCAAGGCAGGAGACAGCAAGAGACCCAGTACTTC
CASSQGRRQQETQYF
>-|TRBV5-1|TRBD2|TRBJ2-5
TGCGCCAGCAGCTTGGCTAGCGGGAAGGAGACCCAGTACTTC
CASSLASGKETQYF
>once|TRBV7-3|-|TRBJ2-1
TGTGCCAGCAGCTTAATTGTTGGAAATGAGCAGTTCTTC
CASSLIVGNEQFF
>-|TRBV7-2|-|TRBJ1-1
TGTGCCAGCAGCTTAAGGACGCCGAACACTGAAGCTTTCTTT
CASSLRTPNTEAFF
>once|TRBV6-5|TRBD1|TRBJ1-3
TGTGCCAGCAGTCCCCGCACAGGGGGCGGAAACACCATATATTTT
CASSPRTGGGNTIYF
>-|TRBV15|-|TRBJ1-5
TGTGCCACCAGCAGAGATCTGACAGCTAATCAGCCCCAGCATTTT
CATSRDLTANQPQHF
>-|TRBV6-4|-|TRBJ1-2
TGTGCCAGCAGACCAGGGAGCGGCAACTATGGCTACACCTTC
CASRPGSGNYGYTF
>-|TRBV28|-|TRBJ2-7
TGTGCCAGCAGTGTTCGGGAGCCCTACGAGCAGTACTTC
CASSVREPYEQYF
>-|TRBV2|TRBD1|TRBJ2-7
TGTGCCAGCAGGGTCGACAGGGCCGGCGGGCAGTACTTC
CASRVDRAGGQYF
>-|TRBV10-3|-|TRBJ1-3
TGTGCCATCAGTGAGGACCTCCGGGACACCACTGGAAACACCATATATTTT
CAISEDLRDTTGNTIYF
>-|TRBV20-1|-|TRBJ2-3
TGCAGTGCCGCTCATCAAGATACGCAGTATTTT
CSAAHQDTQYF
>-|TRBV7-3|TRBD2|TRBJ2-1
TGTGCCAGCAGCTCGACTAGCGCTAACAATGAGCAGTTCTTC
CASSSTSANNEQFF
>-|TRBV6-2/TRBV6-3|TRBD1|TRBJ1-5
TGTGCCAGCAGTTACGAAAGGACAGGGGGTCAGCCCCAGCATTTT
CASSYERTGGQPQHF
>-|TRBV9|TRBD2|TRBJ2-7
TGTGCCAGCAGCCCCACGACTAGCGGGGCCCGGGAGCAGTACTTC
CASSPTTSGAREQYF
>-|TRBV14|-|TRBJ1-5
TGTGCCAGCAGCCAAGGACTTGATCAGCCCCAGCATTTT
CASSQGLDQPQHF
>-|TRBV28|-|TRBJ1-1
TGTGCCAGCAGTTTAGGCCGCACTGAAGCTTTCTTT
CASSLGRTEAFF
>-|TRBV23-1|-|TRBJ1-1
TGCGCCAGCAGTCTACGGGAAATCGGGAAGGGCACTGAAGCTTTCTTT
CASSLREIGKGTEAFF
>-|TRBV13|TRBD1|TRBJ2-3
TGTGCCAGCAAAGGAAGAAGACAGGGAAAAGATACGCAGTATTTT
CASKGRRQGKDTQYF
>-|TRBV11-2|-|TRBJ1-4
TGTGCCAGCAGCTTAGGGCGGGCAACTAATGAAAAACTGTTTTTT
CASSLGRATNEKLFF
>-|TRBV9|TRBD1|TRBJ1-3
TGTGCCAGCAGCGTAGCTACGGGGACAGGGAGTGGAAACACCATATATTTT
CASSVATGTGSGNTIYF
>-|TRBV7-2|-|TRBJ2-7
TGTGCCAGCAGCCAAACGTGGTCCCCAAGCCCCTACGAGCAGTACTTC
CASSQTWSPSPYEQYF
>-|TRBV9|-|TRBJ1-1
TGTGCCAGCAGCGTAGGGGTCGAAAACACTGAAGCTTTCTTT
CASSVGVENTEAFF
>-|TRBV6-2/TRBV6-3|-|TRBJ1-2
TGTGCCAGCAGTTCCGGGGCCGGAGGCTACACCTTC
CASSSGAGGYTF
>once|TRBV7-2|-|TRBJ1-2
TGTGCCAGCAGGGAATCAGGCTGGGATGGCTACACCTTC
CASRESGWDGYTF
>-|TRBV11-2|-|TRBJ2-1
TGTGCCAGCAGAGGTAGCTCCTACAATGAGCAGTTCTTC
CASRGSSYNEQFF
>medium-sized|TRBV28|TRBD1|TRBJ2-2
TGTGCCAGCAGCCCAACGACAGGGTTGACCGGGGAGCTGTTTTTT
CASSPTTGLTGELFF
>-|TRBV9|-|TRBJ2-2
TGTGCCAGCAGCGTAGGTGGGGTGGGTAACACCGGGGAGCTGTTTTTT
CASSVGGVGNTGELFF
>-|TRBV9|-|TRBJ1-2
TGTGCCAGCAGCGTAGTAGGACAGCCCTATGGCTACACCTTC
CASSVVGQPYGYTF
>-|TRBV6-4|-|TRBJ2-1
TGTGCCAGCAGTGACTCTCCGGGCGACAATGAGCAGTTCTTC
CASSDSPGDNEQFF
>-|TRBV7-9|TRBD1|TRBJ1-1
TGTGCCAGCAGCTTAAGGCGGACAGGGGGCGTGATTACTGAAGCTTTCTTT
CASSLRRTGGVITEAFF
>-|TRBV6-1|TRBD1|TRBJ1-3
TGTGCCAGCAGTGAAAGGGGACAGTCCCGAAGCTCTGGAAACACCATATATTTT
CASSERGQSRSSGNTIYF
>once|TRBV27|-|TRBJ1-1
TGTGCCAGCAGTTTATCTGGGGCGGGGAACACTGAAGCTTTCTTT
CASSLSGAGNTEAFF
>few|TRBV15|-|TRBJ1-4
TGTGCCACCAGCCTGAGACAGACGGGAGAAAAACTGTTTTTT
CATSLRQTGEKLFF
>-|TRBV6-5|-|TRBJ2-1
TGTGCCGGTGGGGCAGGGCGGTATGAGCAGTTCTTC
CAGGAGRYEQFF
>-|TRBV5-6|-|TRBJ1-4
TGTGCCAGCAGCTTGAGGCGGATTAATGAAAAACTGTTTTTT
CASSLRRINEKLFF
>-|TRBV5-6|-|TRBJ1-2
TGTGCCAGCAGCTTGGCGGTGCAGGGGCTAAGGAACTATGGCTACACCTTC
CASSLAVQGLRNYGYTF
>few|TRBV5-4|-|TRBJ1-2
TGTGCCAGCAGCCGGACGGGGATAGCTAACTATGGCTACACCTTC
CASSRTGIANYGYTF
>-|TRBV5-1|-|TRBJ2-2
TGCGCCAGCAGCTCGGACCCGAACACCGGGGAGCTGTTTTTT
CASSSDPNTGELFF
>once|TRBV28|TRBD2|TRBJ2-3
TGTGCCAGCAGTTCACAGATCGGACTAGCGGGAGTCTCAGATACGCAGTATTTT
CASSSQIGLAGVSDTQYF
>-|TRBV11-2|-|TRBJ2-7
TGTGCCAGCAGCTTAGCCAGGTATGGGGAGCAGTACTTC
CASSLARYGEQYF
>once|TRBV28|TRBD1|TRBJ1-2
TGTGCCAGCAGTCAAAGGGACAGGGAATTGGGTGTCTATGGCTACACCTTC
CASSQRDRELGVYGYTF
>-|TRBV4-2|-|TRBJ1-1
TGTGCCAGCAGCCAGCTCACAGGGAACACTGAAGCTTTCTTT
CASSQLTGNTEAFF
>-|TRBV19|-|TRBJ1-1
TGTGCCAGTACCTGGGACACGATTGAAGCTTTCTTT
CASTWDTIEAFF
>-|TRBV12-3/TRBV12-4|-|TRBJ1-2
TGTGCCAGCAGTTACTGGGATAATGGCTACACCTTC
CASSYWDNGYTF
>-|TRBV5-4|TRBD1|TRBJ2-5
TGTGCCAGCAGCCCCAGACAGGGGATGGCCCAAGAGACCCAGTACTTC
CASSPRQGMAQETQYF
>-|TRBV12-3/TRBV12-4|-|TRBJ2-1
TGTGCCAGCAGTTTACCCTCTAACAATGAGCAGTTCTTC
CASSLPSNNEQFF
>-|TRBV6-1|TRBD1|TRBJ2-4
TGTGCCAGCAGTGAAGCAATTCAGGGGGCTCTAGCCAAAAACATTCAGTACTTC
CASSEAIQGALAKNIQYF
>-|TRBV6-2/TRBV6-3|-|TRBJ1-6
TGTGCCAGCAGTCCCCAGGGAGCCCTCCACTTT
CASSPQGALHF
>-|TRBV29-1|TRBD1|TRBJ1-2
TGCAGCGTTGAGGGACAGGGGGCTGTTGGCTACACCTTC
CSVEGQGAVGYTF
>-|TRBV9|-|TRBJ1-4
TGTGCCAGCAGCGCCGTCGGGTCTAATGAAAAACTGTTTTTT
CASSAVGSNEKLFF
>-|TRBV12-3/TRBV12-4|-|TRBJ1-2
TGTGCCAGCAGTTTTGGTGCTAACTATGGCTACACCTTC
CASSFGANYGYTF